At least ten counts were recorded for the clone carrying this TCR beta chain. Its antigen remains unknown. The CDR3 runs 15 residues. The germline V gene encodes CDR1 DFQATT and CDR2 SNEGSKA (reference sequence). The V gene end was trimmed by 3 bases and the J gene end by 4 bases; junction bases not matched to a gene: 8. This entry is derived from a study of CD8 T cells in ankylosing spondylitis. Findings and caveats of the study: Matched ankylosing spondylitis synovial fluid reportedly showed significant enrichment of disease-linked clones. Seemingly characteristic of ankylosing spondylitis blood was a TCR beta motif consisting of about 8 highly homologous variants. Clones that were linked to disease were CD8+ and were relatively rare in peripheral blood.

Quantitative molecular-barcoded 5'-RACE generated the TCR beta libraries. TCRdb redid the calling of the 5' RACE reads with MiXCR, one entry per CDR3 protein. This table holds approximately 540,000 distinct CDR3 sequences, about 13% found once. This TCR came from a male donor with ankylosing spondylitis. This chain connects TRBV20-1 to TRBJ2-1, with 8 positions matching TRBD2. The sequenced sample was blood, either unsorted or a sorted T cell fraction (not recorded which). The CDR3 nucleotides read TGCAGTGCTAGTCCCCTTAGCGGGAAGTACAATGAGCAGTTCTTC. Its protein product is CSASPLSGKYNEQFF.